This T cell receptor (beta chain) was retrieved from a study of regulatory T cells in long-lasting Graves disease. This clonotype has just a few counts. What it binds is not known. General study results and limits: There was favoring of TRBV28, TRBJ1-2 and TRBJ2-5 in persistent disease. Researchers examined only peripheral blood and not thyroid tissue.

For TCR beta, libraries came from iRepertoire HTBI primers and Arm-PCR of CDR3 regions. A single record per CDR3 protein comes from TCRdb applying MiXCR to the multiplex PCR reads. Counted here are 360,000 or so distinct CDR3 sequences, 12% occurring once; the ten biggest clones make up about 20%. Described time point: newly diagnosed GD, antithyroid drugs for less than 3 months. Scientists built the TCR library using RNA that was extracted from PBMCs. J was trimmed by 2 bases and V by 8 bases; bases with no gene match: 5. Germline CDR1 WSHSY, CDR2 SAAADI. The CDR3 has 14 amino acids. This sample was also put to use in a study of T cells in Graves' hyperthyroidism and ophthalmopathy. That publication notes: Diagnoses were made from clinical symptoms, serum measures (thyroxine and TRAb), thyroid ultrasound and orbital computed tomography. When the TCR CDR3 underwent first-round RT-PCR, the HTBI primer set was used.

Sample: peripheral blood mononuclear cells (PBMCs), taken at new diagnosis, from a patient treated with antithyroid drugs. This TCR was sampled from a woman aged 18-29 years with Graves disease. The chain couples TRBV10-2 to TRBJ2-7, with 11 bases matching TRBD2. The CDR3 region has the DNA TGCGCCAGCCGGGGACTAGCGGATACCTACGAGCAGTACTTC. Its translation: CASRGLADTYEQYF.